These 11 T cell receptor beta chains share one sample of origin, sequenced in a study of blood T cell repertoires in COVID-19. Here immunoSEQ multiplex PCR was the method, and the copy in TCRdb shows in-frame clones only, minus some. Here the sample spans some 300,000 clones, roughly 87% being singletons. The sample consisted of peripheral blood. Receptors were obtained from a man aged 18 to 29 with active or convalescent COVID-19.

V gene TRBV21-1 combines with J gene TRBJ2-1; the table gives TRBD2 as D, unverified against the DNA. TRBV21-1 is a pseudogene segment. The CDR3 length is 16 residues. CDR3 in DNA: TGTGCCAGCAGAGAGACTAGCGGGAGGAGGTACAATGAGCAGTTCTTC. Protein sequence: CASRETSGRRYNEQFF.

CDR3 sequence reads: CASSLDPQQGAIKVEQYF. The CDR3 DNA follows: TGTGCCAGCAGCTTAGATCCGCAACAGGGGGCGATTAAGGTAGAGCAGTACTTC. The rearrangement uses TRBV7-2 and TRBJ2-7; 9 nucleotides align to TRBD1. This CDR3 is built from 18 residues. Germline values: CDR1 SGHTA, CDR2 FQGNSA. Unmatched junction bases numbered 17, after V lost 1 base and J lost 7 bases.

The chain carries TRBV4-1 and TRBJ1-1, with D unclear. Germline CDR1 is MGHRA and CDR2 is YSYEKL. Trimming pared 3 bases from V and 0 bases from J, leaving 14 bases between. The CDR3 has 16 amino acids. CDR3 region: CASSHVEINLNTEAFF. Written as DNA, the CDR3 is TGCGCCAGCAGCCATGTGGAGATAAATTTGAACACTGAAGCTTTCTTT.

This chain links TRBV4-2 with TRBJ2-5, with TRBD1 matching over 8 bases. The germline gives CDR1 LGHNA, CDR2 YNFKEQ. J gave up 4 bases and V 1 base, and 5 bases lay outside the gene matches. CDR3 length: 15 residues. The DNA of the CDR3 is TGTGCCAGCAGCCAAGGGCAGGGGGCTATAGAGACCCAGTACTTC. It codes for CASSQGQGAIETQYF.

This rearrangement joins TRBV29-1 to TRBJ2-3, with 7 nucleotides matching TRBD2. Germline-derived CDR1 and CDR2 are SQVTM and ANQGSEA. The V and J ends lost 0 bases and 4 bases, in that order; junction bases with no gene match: 7. This CDR3 is built from 15 residues. The CDR3 DNA reads TGCAGCGTTGAAGATGGCGGGGGAGGGGCAGATACGCAGTATTTT. It translates to CSVEDGGGGADTQYF.

V usage is TRBV19 and J usage is TRBJ1-4, with D unclear. Trimming removed 3 bases from V and 8 bases from J, with 10 bases in between. The CDR3 consists of 13 residues. CDR1 and CDR2 from the germline V gene are LNHDA and SQIVND (reference sequence). The CDR3, as DNA: TGTGCCAGTAGTATTTCGCGGCGAGAAAAACTGTTTTTT. Translation gives CASSISRREKLFF.

The chain couples TRBV28 to TRBJ2-5; 13 bases fit TRBD2. The CDR3 runs to 19 residues. Germline CDR1 MDHEN, CDR2 SYDVKM. V was clipped by 4 bases and J by 0 bases; unmatched bases: 11. As DNA, the CDR3 is TGTGCCAGCAGTTGGCACATCCCCGGGACTAGCGGGAACCAAGAGACCCAGTACTTC. It translates to CASSWHIPGTSGNQETQYF.

The chain couples TRBV10-3 to TRBJ2-1; 7 bases map to TRBD1. With V trimmed by 10 bases and J by 4 bases, 7 bases remained unmatched. Germline lookup yields CDR1 ENHRY and CDR2 SYGVKD. This CDR3 has 13 amino acids. The CDR3 DNA sequence: TGTGCCACCACAGGGGAAGGATACAATGAGCAGTTCTTC. This gives the protein CATTGEGYNEQFF.

Only one count was recorded for this clone. The genes are TRBV4-3 and TRBJ2-1; TRBD1 matches 8 bases. This CDR3 has 14 amino acids. The J segment lost 8 bases and the V segment lost 4 bases, leaving 7 bases of the junction unmatched. Germline V gene data show CDR1 as LGHNA and CDR2 as YSLEER. CDR3 DNA: TGCGCCAGCAGCCGAGGACAGGGAATACATGAGCAGTTCTTC. It codes for CASSRGQGIHEQFF.

V and J are TRBV18 and TRBJ1-5; D remains ambiguous. Germline V gene data show CDR1 as KGHSH and CDR2 as LQKENI. This CDR3 region has 15 residues. Trimming shortened V by 1 base and J by 3 bases, and 10 bases separated the two germline ends. The CDR3 DNA is TGTGCCAGCTCACCACGGGGAGGAGTCAATCAGCCCCAGCATTTT. This sequence encodes CASSPRGGVNQPQHF.

The sample holds one count of this clone. V gene TRBV4-3 combines with J gene TRBJ2-1, with a weak D call TRBD2 (6 bases). CDR1 and CDR2 (germline): LGHNA, YSLEER. Trimming removed 4 bases at V and 2 bases at J, with 9 bases between. The CDR3 contains 14 residues. The CDR3 bases are TGCGCCAGCAGCCCGGGACTGGCCTACAATGAGCAGTTCTTC. Translated: CASSPGLAYNEQFF.